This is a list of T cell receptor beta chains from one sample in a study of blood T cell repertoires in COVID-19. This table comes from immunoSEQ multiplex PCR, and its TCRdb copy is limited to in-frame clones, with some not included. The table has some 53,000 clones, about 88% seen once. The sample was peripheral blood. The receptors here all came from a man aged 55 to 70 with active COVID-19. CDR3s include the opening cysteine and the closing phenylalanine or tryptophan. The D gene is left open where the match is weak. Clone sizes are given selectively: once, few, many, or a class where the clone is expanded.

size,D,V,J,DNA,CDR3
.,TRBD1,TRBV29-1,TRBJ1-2,TGCAGCGTTTGGACAGGGGAGGGCTACACCTTC,CSVWTGEGYTF
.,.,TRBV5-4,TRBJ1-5,TGTGCCAGCAGCTTCCCGGATCAGCCCCAGCATTTT,CASSFPDQPQHF
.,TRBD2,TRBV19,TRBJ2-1,TGTGCCAGTACCACTCAACTGGGCGGGAGATGGAATGAGCAGTTCTTC,CASTTQLGGRWNEQFF
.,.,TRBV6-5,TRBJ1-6,TGTGCCAGCAGTATAACAGGGACCTATAATTCACCCCTCCACTTT,CASSITGTYNSPLHF
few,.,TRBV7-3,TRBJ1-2,TGTGCCAGCAGCTTAACCGGACAGCCTAACTATGGCTACACCTTC,CASSLTGQPNYGYTF
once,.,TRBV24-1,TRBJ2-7,TGTGCCACCCCAGGGCGGGGTGCCTACGAGCAGTACTTC,CATPGRGAYEQYF
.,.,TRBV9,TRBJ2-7,TGTGCCAGCAGCGTAGGGCCTGCGGGCTCCTACGAGCAGTACTTC,CASSVGPAGSYEQYF
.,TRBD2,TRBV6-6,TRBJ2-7,TGTGCCAGCAGTTACTCCCTAGCGGGATCGATCCTCGAGCAGTACTTC,CASSYSLAGSILEQYF
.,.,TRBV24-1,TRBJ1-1,TGTGCCACCAGTGCGGGGGGGATGAACACTGAAGCTTTCTTT,CATSAGGMNTEAFF
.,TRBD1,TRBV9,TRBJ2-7,TGTGCCAGCAGCGTAGGGGCTGGACAGGGCTTGGACGAGCAGTACTTC,CASSVGAGQGLDEQYF
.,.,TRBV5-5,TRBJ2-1,TGTGCCAGCAGGGACGGGACTCGCTCCTACAATGAGCAGTTCTTC,CASRDGTRSYNEQFF
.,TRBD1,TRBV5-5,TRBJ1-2,TGTGCCAGCAGCTTGGAAGGACAGGGGTGGGGAGCTAACTATGGCTACACCTTC,CASSLEGQGWGANYGYTF
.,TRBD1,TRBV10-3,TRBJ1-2,TGTGCCATCAGTGAGCGCCAGGGGGGAAACTATGGCTACACCTTC,CAISERQGGNYGYTF
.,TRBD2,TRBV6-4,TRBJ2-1,TGTGCCAGCAGTGACCTTAGCGGGAGAGACTACAATGAGCAGTTCTTC,CASSDLSGRDYNEQFF
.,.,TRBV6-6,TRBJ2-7,TGTGCCAGCACCCCCCCCGGGAGCTACGAGCAGTACTTC,CASTPPGSYEQYF
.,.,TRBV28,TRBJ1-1,TGTGCCAGCAGCCACTACCGGACAGAAATGAACACTGAAGCTTTCTTT,CASSHYRTEMNTEAFF
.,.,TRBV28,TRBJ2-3,TGTGCCAGCATCGACACGGGGGATACGCAGTATTTT,CASIDTGDTQYF
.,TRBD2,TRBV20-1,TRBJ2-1,TGCAGGTCGGCTAGCGGGCATGAGCAGTTCTTC,CRSASGHEQFF
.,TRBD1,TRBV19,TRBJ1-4,TGTGCCAGTACCGCGATGACAGGGGCTAATGAAAAACTGTTTTTT,CASTAMTGANEKLFF